A single sample is the source of the 4 T cell receptor beta chains below, sequenced in a study of early stage breast cancer tumors. TCRdb's copy holds only in-frame clones and misses some; the assay was immunoSEQ multiplex PCR. The table includes under 45,000 clones, roughly 72% detected once. Sequencing was carried out using blood. The receptors originated from a person between 55 and 69 years old with breast cancer.

The CDR3 bases are TGTGCCAGCAGCGCGGCCTACAATGAGCAGTTCTTC. Translated: CASSAAYNEQFF. J is TRBJ2-1 and V is TRBV7-2; D not certain. The CDR3 length is 12 residues. Per the germline V gene, CDR1 is SGHTA and CDR2 is FQGNSA. Between the trimmed V and J ends, which lost 5 bases and 2 bases, there was a span of 4 bases.

This CDR3 is CASSGQDDAYEQYF. DNA for the CDR3: TGTGCCAGCAGTGGACAGGACGATGCCTACGAGCAGTACTTC. The V call is TRBV6-6, the J call TRBJ2-7, with TRBD1 matching over 7 bases. J lost 2 bases, V lost 5 bases, and 6 bases had no gene match. This CDR3 has 14 residues. Germline CDR1 is MNHNY and CDR2 is SVGAGI (reference sequence).

In its sample, this clone was seen once. V is TRBV28 and J is TRBJ1-2; D is unclear. Germline CDR1 reads MDHEN; CDR2 reads SYDVKM. CDR3 size: 13 residues. The ends were cut back, 7 bases at V and 4 bases at J, with 13 bases in the middle. The CDR3 loop is CASTIGFLYGYTF. The CDR3 coding sequence is TGTGCCAGCACCATTGGGTTCCTCTATGGCTACACCTTC.

V gene TRBV6-1 combines with J gene TRBJ1-5; D possibly corresponds to TRBD1 (6 bases). From germline, CDR1 is MNHNS and CDR2 SASEGT. The CDR3 has 13 residues. V lost 4 bases to trimming and J lost 7 bases, with 11 bases between them. The CDR3 is CASSGGQRQPQHF. Written as DNA, the CDR3 is TGTGCCAGCAGTGGGGGGCAACGACAGCCCCAGCATTTT.